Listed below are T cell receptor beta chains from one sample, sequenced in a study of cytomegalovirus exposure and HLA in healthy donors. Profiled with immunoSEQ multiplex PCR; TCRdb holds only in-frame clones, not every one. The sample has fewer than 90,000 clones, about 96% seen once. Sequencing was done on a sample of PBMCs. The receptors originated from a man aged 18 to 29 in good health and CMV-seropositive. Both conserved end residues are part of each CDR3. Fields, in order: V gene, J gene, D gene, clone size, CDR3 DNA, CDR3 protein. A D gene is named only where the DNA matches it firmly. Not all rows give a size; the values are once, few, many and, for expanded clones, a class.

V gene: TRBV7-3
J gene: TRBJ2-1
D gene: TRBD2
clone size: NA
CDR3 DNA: TGTGCCAGCAGCGCAACCGGGACTAGCGGGAATGAGCAGTTCTTC
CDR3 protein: CASSATGTSGNEQFF

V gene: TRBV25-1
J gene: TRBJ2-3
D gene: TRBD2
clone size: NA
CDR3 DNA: TGTGCCAGCAGTCCTACTAGCGGGAGTGTTGGCACGCAGTATTTT
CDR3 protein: CASSPTSGSVGTQYF

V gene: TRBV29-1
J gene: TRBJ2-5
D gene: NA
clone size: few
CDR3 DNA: TGCAGCGTTGACGGGGGGCAGACCCAGTACTTC
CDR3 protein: CSVDGGQTQYF

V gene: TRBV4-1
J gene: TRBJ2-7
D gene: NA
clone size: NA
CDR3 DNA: TGCGCCAGCAGCCAAGCCCTCGGGACACCTACTTTC
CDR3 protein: CASSQALGTPTF

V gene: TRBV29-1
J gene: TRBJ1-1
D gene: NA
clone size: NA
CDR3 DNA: TGCAGCGTTGTTGGCAGGATGAACACTGAAGCTTTCTTT
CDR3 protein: CSVVGRMNTEAFF

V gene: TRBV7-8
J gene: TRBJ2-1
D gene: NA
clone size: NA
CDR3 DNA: TGTGCCAGCAGTCCCCCCCAGGCGGGACTGTTCTTC
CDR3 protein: CASSPPQAGLFF

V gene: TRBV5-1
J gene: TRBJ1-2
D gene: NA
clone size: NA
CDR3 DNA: TGCGCCAGCAGCGCCCAGGGTTCTCGGAACTATGGCTACACCTTC
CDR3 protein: CASSAQGSRNYGYTF

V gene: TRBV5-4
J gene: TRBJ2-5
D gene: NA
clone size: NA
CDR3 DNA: TGTGCCAGCAGCGGGGGAGGGGGAGAAGAGACCCAGTACTTC
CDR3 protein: CASSGGGGEETQYF

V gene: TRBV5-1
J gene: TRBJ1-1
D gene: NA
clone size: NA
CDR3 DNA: TGCGCCAGCAGCTTTGGAGTGTTGAACACTGAAGCTTTCTTT
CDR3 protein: CASSFGVLNTEAFF

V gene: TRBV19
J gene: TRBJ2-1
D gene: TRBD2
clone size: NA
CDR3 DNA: TGTGCCAGTAGGCCGAGCGGGAGGATTGCCTACAATGAGCAGTTCTTC
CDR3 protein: CASRPSGRIAYNEQFF

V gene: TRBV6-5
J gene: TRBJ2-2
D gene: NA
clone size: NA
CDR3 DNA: TGTGCCAGCAACGTCCGGGAGACCACCGGGGAGCTGTTTTTT
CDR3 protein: CASNVRETTGELFF

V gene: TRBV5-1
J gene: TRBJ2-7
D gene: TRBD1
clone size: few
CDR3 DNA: TGCGCCAGTTCCGGGACAGATTACTACGAGCAGTACTTC
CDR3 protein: CASSGTDYYEQYF

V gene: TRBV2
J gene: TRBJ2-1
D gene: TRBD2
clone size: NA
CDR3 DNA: TGTGCCAGCAGTTTTAATAGCGGGAGGCACTACAATGAGCAGTTCTTC
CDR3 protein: CASSFNSGRHYNEQFF

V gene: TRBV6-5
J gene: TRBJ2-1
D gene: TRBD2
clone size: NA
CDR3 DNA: TGTGCCAGCAGTTCCTCACTAGCGCGGCCATACAATGAGCAGTTCTTC
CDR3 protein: CASSSSLARPYNEQFF

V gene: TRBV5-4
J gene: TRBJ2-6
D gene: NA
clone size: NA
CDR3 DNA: TGTGCCAGCAGCCGCCGAGCTGTCTCTGGGGCCAACGTCCTGACTTTC
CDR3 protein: CASSRRAVSGANVLTF

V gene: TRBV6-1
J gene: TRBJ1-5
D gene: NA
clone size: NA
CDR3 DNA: TGTGCCAGCAGTGATCGGGGGGCGGGAAATCAGCCCCAGCATTTT
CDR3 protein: CASSDRGAGNQPQHF

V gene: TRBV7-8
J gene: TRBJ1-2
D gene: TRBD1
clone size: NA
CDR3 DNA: TGTGCCAGCAGCTCCGGGACAGGGGATGGCTACACCTTC
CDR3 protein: CASSSGTGDGYTF

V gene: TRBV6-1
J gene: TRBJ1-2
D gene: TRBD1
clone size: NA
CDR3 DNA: TGTGCCAGCTATCCACAGGGGAATGGCTACACCTTC
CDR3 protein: CASYPQGNGYTF

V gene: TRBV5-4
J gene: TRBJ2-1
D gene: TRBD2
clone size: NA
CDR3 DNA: TGTGCCAGCAAGCGAGTGCGGGAGGTTTACAATGAGCAGTTCTTC
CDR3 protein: CASKRVREVYNEQFF

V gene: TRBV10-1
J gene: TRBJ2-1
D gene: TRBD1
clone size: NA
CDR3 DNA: TGCGCCAGCAGTGACCCGGGACAGGGGAAGGACGGGCAGTTCTTC
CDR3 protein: CASSDPGQGKDGQFF

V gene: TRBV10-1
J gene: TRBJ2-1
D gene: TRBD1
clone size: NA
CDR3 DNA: TGCGCCAGCAGTGGCCGGGACAGGGGTTACAATGAGCAGTTCTTC
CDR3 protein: CASSGRDRGYNEQFF

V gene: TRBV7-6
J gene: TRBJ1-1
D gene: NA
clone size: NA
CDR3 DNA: TGTGCCAGCAGCTTAGGAGCGAACACTGAAGCTTTCTTT
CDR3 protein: CASSLGANTEAFF